This T cell receptor (beta chain) stems from a study of CD4 T cells in relation to SARS-CoV-2 and coronaviruses. This clone was counted between two and nine times. Its antigen remains unknown. The assay was immunoSEQ multiplex PCR, and TCRdb's table has in-frame clones only and misses some. The table has tens of thousands of clones, 88% seen once. Cryopreserved PBMCs were CD4-enriched, then split into naive and memory cells. CDR1 is SGHRS, CDR2 YFSETQ, per germline. The CDR3 covers 14 residues. Between the trimmed V and J ends, which lost 4 bases and 2 bases, there was a span of 13 bases. Whole-study findings and limits: Each donor contributed either pre-pandemic or post-infection samples, not both. In roughly 65% of donors, memory CD4+ clonotypes crossrecognized SARS-CoV-2 and at least one common cold coronavirus spike.

The sequence came from an adult with COVID-19. The V and J genes are TRBV5-1 and TRBJ2-7; perhaps D is TRBD1 or TRBD2 (5 bases each). Sequences were obtained from memory CD4+ T cells from PBMCs. The CDR3 nucleotides read TGCGCCAGCAGCCTTCCCGGGACGGCCTACGAGCAGTACTTC. Translated, it gives CASSLPGTAYEQYF.